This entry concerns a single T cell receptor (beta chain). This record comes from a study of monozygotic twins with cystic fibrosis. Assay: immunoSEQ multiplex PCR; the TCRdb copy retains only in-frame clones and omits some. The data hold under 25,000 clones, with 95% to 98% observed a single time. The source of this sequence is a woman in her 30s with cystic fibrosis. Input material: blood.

The CDR3 nucleotides read TGTGCCAGCAGCGGACAGAGGATGGGTTATGGCTACACCTTC. Translated, it gives CASSGQRMGYGYTF. The chain recombines TRBV6-5 with TRBJ1-2; tentative D call: TRBD1 (6 bases). This CDR3 contains 14 residues. Germline assignment: CDR1 MNHEY and CDR2 SVGAGI. Trimming shortened V by 6 bases and J by 5 bases, and 16 bases separated the two germline ends.